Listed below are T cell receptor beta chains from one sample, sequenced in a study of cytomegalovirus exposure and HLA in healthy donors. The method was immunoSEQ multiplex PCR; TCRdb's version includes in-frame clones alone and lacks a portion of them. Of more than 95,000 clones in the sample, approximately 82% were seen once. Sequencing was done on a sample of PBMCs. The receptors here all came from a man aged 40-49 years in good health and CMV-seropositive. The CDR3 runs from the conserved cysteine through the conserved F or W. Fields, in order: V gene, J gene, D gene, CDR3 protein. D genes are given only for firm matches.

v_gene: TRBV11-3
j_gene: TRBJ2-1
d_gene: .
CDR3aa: CASSARIGGAYNEQFF

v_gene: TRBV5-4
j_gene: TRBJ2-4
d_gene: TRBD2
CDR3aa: CASSSSTSGFTLAKNIQYF

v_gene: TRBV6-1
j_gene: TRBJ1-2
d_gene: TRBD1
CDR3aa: CASSGRGRHYGYTF

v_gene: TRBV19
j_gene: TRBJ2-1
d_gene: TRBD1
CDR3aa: CASSQGANNEQFF

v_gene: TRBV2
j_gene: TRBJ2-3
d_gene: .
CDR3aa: CASSYGQYSTDTQYF

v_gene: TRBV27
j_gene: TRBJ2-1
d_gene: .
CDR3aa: CASLRGMSSYNEQFF

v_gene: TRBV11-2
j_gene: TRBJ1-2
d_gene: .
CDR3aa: CASSLVIGDWRYTF

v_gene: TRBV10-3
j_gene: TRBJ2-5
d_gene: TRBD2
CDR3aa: CAISGRGLSGGGAETQYF

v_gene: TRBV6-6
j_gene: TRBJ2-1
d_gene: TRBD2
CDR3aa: CASKTSGHEQFF

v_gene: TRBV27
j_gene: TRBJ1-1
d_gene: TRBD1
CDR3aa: CASSSDSTRGRSYTEAFF

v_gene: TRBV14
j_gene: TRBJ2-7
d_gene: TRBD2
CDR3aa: CASSQGILAGGFYEQYF

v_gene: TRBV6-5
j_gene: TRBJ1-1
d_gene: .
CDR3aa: CASSYSMGGNTEAFF

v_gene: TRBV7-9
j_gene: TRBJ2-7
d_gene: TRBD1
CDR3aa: CASSNPGTGKSEQYF

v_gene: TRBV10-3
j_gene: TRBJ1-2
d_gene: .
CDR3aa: CATLNKQGGGYGYTF

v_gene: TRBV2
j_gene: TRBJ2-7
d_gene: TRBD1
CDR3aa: CASSAGTGLSYEQYF

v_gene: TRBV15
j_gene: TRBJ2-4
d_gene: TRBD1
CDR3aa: CATSRGPGTGTSGDIQYF

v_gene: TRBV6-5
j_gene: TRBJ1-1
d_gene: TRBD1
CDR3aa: CASRGSGQGDTEAFF

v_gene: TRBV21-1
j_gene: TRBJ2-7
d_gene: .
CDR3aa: CASRTRQGNSYEQYF

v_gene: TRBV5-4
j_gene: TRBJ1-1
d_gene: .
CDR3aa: CASSSRGGSTEAFF

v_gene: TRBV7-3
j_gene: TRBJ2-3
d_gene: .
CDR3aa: CASSFSSGTDTQYF

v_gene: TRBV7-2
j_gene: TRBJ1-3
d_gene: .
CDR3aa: CASSLAGVAAGNTIYF

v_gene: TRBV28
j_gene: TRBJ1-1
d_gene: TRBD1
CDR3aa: CASSLVNRGNTEAFF

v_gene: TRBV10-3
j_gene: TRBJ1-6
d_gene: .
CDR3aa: CAISVEAITAYNSPLHF

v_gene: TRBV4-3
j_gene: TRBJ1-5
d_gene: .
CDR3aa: CASSQGGEQPQHF

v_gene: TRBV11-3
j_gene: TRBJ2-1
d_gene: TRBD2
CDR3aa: CASSPGGLAEQFF

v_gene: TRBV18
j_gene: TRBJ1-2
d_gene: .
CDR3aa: CASSPTANYGYTF

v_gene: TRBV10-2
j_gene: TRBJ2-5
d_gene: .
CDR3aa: CASSPGPQETQYF

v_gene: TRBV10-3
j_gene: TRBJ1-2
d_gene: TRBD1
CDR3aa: CAISSIGQEGNYGYTF

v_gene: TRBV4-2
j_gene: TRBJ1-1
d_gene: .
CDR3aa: CASSPWTMAPTEAFF

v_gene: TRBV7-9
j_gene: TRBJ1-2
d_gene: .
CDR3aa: CASSLGGSNYGYTF

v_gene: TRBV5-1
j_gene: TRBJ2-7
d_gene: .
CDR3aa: CASSLEGGLEQYF

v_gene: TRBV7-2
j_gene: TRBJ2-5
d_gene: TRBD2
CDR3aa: CASSLGGTSRGQETQYF

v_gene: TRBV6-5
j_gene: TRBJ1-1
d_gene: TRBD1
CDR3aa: CASSRQGRTEAFF

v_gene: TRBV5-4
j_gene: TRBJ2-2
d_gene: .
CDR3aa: CASRPTEHTGELFF

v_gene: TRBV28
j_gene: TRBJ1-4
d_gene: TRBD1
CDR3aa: CASRTGTAPVKLFF

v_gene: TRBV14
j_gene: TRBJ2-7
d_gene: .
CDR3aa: CASSQLTVRTTYEQYF

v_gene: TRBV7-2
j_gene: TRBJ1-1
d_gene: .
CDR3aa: CASSLYSEAFF

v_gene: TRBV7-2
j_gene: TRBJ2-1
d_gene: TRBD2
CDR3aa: CASSFSTSGLSPSDEQFF

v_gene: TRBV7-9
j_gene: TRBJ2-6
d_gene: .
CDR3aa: CASSFAGPGVNVLTF

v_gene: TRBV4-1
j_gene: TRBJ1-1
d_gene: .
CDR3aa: CASRRAPNTEAFF

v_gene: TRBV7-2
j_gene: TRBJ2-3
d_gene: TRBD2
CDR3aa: CASSLRGGTDTQYF

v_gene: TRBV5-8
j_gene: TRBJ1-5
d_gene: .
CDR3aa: CASSLQGNQPQHF

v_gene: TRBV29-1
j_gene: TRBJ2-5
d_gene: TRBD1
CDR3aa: CSGGTGQETQYF

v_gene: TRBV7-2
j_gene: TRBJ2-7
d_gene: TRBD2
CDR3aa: CASSSQPSSGGMYEQYF

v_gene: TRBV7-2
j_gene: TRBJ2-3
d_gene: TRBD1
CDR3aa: CASSLRAGGRTDTQYF

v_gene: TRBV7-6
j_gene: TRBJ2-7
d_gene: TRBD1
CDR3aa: CASSLAGQGANEQYF

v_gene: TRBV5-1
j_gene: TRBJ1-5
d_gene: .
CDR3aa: CASPTGFLYQPQHF

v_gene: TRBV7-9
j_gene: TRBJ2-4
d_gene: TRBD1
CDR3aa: CASSLTGGSGNIQYF